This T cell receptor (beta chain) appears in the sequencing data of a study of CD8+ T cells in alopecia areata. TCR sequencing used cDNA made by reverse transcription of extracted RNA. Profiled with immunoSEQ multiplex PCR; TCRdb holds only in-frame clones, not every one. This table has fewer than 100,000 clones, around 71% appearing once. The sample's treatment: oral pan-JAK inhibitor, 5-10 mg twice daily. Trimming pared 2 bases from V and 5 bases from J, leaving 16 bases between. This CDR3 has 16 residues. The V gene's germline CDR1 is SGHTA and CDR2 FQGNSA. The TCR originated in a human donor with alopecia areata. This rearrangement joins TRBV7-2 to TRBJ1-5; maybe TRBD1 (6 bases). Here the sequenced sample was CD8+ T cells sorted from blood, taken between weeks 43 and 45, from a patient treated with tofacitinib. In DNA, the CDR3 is TGTGCCAGCAGCTTATACGGGGGGCAGGAAGATCAGCCCCAGCATTTT. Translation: CASSLYGGQEDQPQHF.